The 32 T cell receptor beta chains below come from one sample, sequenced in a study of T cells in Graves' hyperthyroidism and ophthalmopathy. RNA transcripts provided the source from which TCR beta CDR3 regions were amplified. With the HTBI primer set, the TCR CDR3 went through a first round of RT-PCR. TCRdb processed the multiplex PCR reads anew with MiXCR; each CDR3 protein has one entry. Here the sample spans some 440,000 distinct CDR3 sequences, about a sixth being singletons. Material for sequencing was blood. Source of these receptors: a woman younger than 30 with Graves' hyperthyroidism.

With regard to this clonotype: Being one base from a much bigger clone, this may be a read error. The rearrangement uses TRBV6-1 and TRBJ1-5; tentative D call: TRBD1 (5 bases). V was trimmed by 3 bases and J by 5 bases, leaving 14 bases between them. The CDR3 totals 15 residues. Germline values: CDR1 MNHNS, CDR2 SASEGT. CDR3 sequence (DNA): TGTGCCAGCAGTGATCCAGGGAATTCTGATCAGCCCCAGCATTTT. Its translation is CASSDPGNSDQPQHF.

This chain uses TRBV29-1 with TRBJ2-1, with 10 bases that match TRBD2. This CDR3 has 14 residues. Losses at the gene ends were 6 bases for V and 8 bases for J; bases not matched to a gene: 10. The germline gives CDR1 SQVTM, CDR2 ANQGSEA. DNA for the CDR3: TGCAGCGTGGGGGGGCTAGCGGGAGAAGATGAGCAGTTCTTC. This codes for CSVGGLAGEDEQFF.

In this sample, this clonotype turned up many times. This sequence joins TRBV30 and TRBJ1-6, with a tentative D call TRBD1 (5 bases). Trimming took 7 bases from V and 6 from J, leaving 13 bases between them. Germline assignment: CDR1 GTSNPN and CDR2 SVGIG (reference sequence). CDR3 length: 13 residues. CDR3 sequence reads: CASAQRGNSPLHF. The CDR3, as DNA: TGTGCCTCGGCACAGAGGGGTAATTCACCCCTCCACTTT.

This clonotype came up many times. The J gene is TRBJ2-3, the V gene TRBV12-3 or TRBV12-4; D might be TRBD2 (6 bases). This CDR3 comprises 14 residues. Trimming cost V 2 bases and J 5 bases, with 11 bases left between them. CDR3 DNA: TGTGCCAGCAGTTTATCCGGGAGAGGAGATACGCAGTATTTT. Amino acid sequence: CASSLSGRGDTQYF.

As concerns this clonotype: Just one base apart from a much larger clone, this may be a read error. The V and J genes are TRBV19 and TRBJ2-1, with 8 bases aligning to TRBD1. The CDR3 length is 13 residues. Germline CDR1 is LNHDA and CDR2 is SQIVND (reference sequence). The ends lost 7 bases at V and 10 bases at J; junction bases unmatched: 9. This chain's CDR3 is CASTSSGGGEQFF. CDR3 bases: TGTGCCAGTACCTCATCAGGGGGCGGGGAGCAGTTCTTC.

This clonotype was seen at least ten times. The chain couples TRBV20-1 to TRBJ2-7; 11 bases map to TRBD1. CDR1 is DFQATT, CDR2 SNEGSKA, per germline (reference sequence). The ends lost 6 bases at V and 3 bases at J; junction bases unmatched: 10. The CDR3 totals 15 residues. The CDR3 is CSATGTGGLGYEQYF. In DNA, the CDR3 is TGCAGTGCGACCGGGACAGGGGGTCTCGGCTACGAGCAGTACTTC.

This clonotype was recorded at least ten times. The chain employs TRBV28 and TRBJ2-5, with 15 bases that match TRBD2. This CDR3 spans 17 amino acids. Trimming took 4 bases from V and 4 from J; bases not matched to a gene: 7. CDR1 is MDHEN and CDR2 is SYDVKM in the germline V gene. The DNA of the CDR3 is TGTGCCAGCAGTTCCCGGACTAGCGGGGGGGCGGGAGAGACCCAGTACTTC. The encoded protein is CASSSRTSGGAGETQYF.

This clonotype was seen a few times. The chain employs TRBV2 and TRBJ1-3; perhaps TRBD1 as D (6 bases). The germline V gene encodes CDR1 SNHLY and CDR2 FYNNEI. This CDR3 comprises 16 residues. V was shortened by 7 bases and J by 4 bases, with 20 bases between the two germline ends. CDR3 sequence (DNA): TGTGCCAGCACTCTACGGGGGCCTGCGGAGGGAAACACCATATATTTT. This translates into CASTLRGPAEGNTIYF.

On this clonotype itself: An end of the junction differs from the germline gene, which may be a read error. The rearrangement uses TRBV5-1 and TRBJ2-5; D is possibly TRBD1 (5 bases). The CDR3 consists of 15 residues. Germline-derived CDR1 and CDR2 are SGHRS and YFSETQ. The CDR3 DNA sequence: TGCGCCAGCAGATTGGAGTCAGGGCTGTGGGAGACCCAGTACTTC. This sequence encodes CASRLESGLWETQYF.

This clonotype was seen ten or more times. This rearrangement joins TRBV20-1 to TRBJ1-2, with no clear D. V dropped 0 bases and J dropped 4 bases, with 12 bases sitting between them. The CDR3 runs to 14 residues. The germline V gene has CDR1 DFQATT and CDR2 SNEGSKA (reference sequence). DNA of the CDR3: TGCAGTGCTAGAGATTCCGCGCTGGCCTATGGCTACACCTTC. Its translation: CSARDSALAYGYTF.

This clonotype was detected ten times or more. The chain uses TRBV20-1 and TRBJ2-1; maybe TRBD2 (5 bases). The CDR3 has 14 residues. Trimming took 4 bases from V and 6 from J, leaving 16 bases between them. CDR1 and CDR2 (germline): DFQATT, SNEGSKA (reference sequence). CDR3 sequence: CSATQRTLSNEQFF. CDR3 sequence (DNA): TGCAGTGCTACCCAACGGACTCTTTCCAATGAGCAGTTCTTC.

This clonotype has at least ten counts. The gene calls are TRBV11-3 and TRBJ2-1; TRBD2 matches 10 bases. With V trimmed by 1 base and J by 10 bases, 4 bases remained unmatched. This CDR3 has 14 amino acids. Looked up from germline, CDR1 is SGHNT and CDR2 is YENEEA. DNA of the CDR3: TGTGCCAGCAGCTTAGTGGGACTAGCGTGGGAGCAGTTCTTC. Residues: CASSLVGLAWEQFF.

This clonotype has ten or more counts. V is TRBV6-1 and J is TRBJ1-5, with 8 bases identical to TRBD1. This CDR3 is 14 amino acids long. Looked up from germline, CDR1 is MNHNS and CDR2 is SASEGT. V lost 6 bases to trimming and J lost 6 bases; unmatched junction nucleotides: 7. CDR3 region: CASSSTGAGQPQHF. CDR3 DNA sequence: TGTGCCAGCAGCTCGACAGGGGCGGGTCAGCCCCAGCATTTT.

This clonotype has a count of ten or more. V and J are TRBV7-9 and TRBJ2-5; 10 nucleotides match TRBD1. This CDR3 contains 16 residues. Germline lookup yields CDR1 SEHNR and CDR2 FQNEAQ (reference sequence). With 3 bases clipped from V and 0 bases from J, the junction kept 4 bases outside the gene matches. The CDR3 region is CASSFGDRGDQETQYF. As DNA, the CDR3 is TGTGCCAGCAGCTTCGGGGACAGGGGAGACCAAGAGACCCAGTACTTC. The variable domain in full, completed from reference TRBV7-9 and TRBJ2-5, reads DTGVSQNPRHKITKRGQNVTFRCDPISEHNRLYWYRQTLGQGPEFLTYFQNEAQLEKSRLLSDRFSAERPKGSFSTLEIQRTEQGDSAMYLCASSFGDRGDQETQYFGPGTRLLVL.

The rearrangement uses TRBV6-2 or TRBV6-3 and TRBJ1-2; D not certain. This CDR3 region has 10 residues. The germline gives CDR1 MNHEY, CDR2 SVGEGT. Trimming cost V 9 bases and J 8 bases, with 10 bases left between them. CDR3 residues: CASTLEGYTF. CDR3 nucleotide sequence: TGTGCCAGTACTCTTGAGGGCTACACCTTC.

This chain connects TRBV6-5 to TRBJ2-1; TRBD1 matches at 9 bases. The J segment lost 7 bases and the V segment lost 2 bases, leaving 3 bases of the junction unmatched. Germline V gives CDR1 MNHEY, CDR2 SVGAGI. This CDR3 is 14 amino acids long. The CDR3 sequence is CASSYVDRGNEQFF. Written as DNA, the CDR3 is TGTGCCAGCAGTTACGTGGACAGGGGAAATGAGCAGTTCTTC.

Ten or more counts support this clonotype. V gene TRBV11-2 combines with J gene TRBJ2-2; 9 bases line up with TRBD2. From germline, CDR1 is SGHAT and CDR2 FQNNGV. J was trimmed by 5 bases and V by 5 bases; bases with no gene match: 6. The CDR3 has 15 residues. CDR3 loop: CASSHRREGTGELFF. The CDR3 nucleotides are TGTGCCAGCAGCCATAGGCGGGAGGGAACCGGGGAGCTGTTTTTT.

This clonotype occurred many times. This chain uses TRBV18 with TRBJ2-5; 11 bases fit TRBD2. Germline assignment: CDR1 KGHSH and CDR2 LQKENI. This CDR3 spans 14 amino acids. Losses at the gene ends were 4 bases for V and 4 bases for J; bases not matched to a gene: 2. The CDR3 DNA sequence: TGTGCCAGCTCACTCGGGACTAGCGGAGAGACCCAGTACTTC. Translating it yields CASSLGTSGETQYF.

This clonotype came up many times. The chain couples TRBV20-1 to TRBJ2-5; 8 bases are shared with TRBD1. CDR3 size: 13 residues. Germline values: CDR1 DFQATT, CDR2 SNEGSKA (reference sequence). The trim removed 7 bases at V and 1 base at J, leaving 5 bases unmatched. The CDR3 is CSGAGQAQETQYF. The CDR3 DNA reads TGCAGTGGGGCGGGACAGGCCCAAGAGACCCAGTACTTC.

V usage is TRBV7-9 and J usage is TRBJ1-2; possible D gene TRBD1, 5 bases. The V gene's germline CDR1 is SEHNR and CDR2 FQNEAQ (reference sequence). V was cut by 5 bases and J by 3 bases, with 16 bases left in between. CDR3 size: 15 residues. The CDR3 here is CASSREGRPHYGYTF. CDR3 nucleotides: TGTGCCAGCAGCCGGGAGGGACGGCCGCACTATGGCTACACCTTC.

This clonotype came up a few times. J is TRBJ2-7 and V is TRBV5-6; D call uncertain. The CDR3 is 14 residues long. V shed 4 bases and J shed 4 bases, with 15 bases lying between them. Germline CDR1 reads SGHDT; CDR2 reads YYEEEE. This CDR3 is CASSVGLSIYEQYF. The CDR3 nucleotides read TGTGCCAGCAGCGTTGGGCTTTCCATTTACGAGCAGTACTTC.

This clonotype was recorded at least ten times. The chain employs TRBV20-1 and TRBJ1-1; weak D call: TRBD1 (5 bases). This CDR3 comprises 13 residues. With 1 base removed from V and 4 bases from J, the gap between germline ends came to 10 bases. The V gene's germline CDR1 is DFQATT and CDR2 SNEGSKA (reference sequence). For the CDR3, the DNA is TGCAGTGCTAGAGGGGGGTACGGCACTGAAGCTTTCTTT. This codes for CSARGGYGTEAFF.

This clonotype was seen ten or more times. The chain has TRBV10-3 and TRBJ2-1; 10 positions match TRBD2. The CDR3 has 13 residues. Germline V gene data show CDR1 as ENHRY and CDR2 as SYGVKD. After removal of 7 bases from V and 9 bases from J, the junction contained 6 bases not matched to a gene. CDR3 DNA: TGTGCCATCAAGCGGGAGGGCCGGGGTGAGCAGTTCTTC. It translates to CAIKREGRGEQFF.

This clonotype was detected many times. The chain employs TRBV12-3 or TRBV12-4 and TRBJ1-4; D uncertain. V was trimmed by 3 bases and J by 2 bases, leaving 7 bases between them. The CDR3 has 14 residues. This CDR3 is CASSFGTTNEKLFF. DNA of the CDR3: TGTGCCAGCAGTTTCGGCACGACTAATGAAAAACTGTTTTTT.

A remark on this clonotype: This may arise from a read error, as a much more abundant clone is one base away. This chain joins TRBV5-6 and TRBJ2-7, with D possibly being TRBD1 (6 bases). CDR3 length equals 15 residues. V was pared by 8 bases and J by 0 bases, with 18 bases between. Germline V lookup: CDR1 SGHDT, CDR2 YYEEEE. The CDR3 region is CARSLPGTPSYEQYF. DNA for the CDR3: TGTGCCAGAAGCCTCCCCGGGACACCCTCCTACGAGCAGTACTTC.

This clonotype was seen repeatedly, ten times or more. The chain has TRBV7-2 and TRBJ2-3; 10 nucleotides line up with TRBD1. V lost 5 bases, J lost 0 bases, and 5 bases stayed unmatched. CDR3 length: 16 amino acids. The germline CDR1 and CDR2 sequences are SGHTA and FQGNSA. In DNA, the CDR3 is TGTGCCAGCAGCGCGACAGGGGGCAGGAGCACAGATACGCAGTATTTT. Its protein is CASSATGGRSTDTQYF.

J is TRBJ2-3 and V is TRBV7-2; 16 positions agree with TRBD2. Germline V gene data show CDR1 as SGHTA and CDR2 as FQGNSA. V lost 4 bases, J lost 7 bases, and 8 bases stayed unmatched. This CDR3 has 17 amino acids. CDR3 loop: CASSSPGLAGGPNTQYF. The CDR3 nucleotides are TGTGCCAGCAGCTCCCCGGGACTAGCGGGAGGGCCGAATACGCAGTATTTT.

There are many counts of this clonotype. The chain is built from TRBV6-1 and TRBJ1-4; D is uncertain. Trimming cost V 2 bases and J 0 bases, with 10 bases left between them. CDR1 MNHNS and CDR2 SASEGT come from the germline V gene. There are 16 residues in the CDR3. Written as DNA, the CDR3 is TGTGCCAGCAGTGAAATCCAGAGCCCAACTAATGAAAAACTGTTTTTT. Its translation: CASSEIQSPTNEKLFF.

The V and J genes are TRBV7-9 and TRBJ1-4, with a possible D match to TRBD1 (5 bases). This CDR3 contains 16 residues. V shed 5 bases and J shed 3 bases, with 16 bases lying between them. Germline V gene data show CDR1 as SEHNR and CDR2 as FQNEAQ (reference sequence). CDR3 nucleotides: TGTGCCAGCAGCAGTCTCTCGGGCAGGGCTAATGAAAAACTGTTTTTT. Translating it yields CASSSLSGRANEKLFF.

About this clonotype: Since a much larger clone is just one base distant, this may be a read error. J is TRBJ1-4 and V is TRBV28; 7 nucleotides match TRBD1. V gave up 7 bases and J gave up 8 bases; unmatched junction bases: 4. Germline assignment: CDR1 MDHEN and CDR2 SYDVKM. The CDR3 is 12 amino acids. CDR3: CASTQGKEKLFF. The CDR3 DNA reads TGTGCCAGCACACAGGGGAAGGAAAAACTGTTTTTT. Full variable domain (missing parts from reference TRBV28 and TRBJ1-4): DVKVTQSSRYLVKRTGEKVFLECVQDMDHENMFWYRQDPGLGLRLIYFSYDVKMKEKGDIPEGYSVSREKKERFSLILESASTNQTSMYLCASTQGKEKLFFGSGTQLSVL.

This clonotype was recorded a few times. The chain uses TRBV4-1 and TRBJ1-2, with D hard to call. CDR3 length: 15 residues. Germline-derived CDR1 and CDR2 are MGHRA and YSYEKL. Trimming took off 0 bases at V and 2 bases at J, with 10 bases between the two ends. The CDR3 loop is CASSQDTSTNYGYTF. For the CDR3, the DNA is TGCGCCAGCAGCCAAGATACCTCCACAAACTATGGCTACACCTTC.

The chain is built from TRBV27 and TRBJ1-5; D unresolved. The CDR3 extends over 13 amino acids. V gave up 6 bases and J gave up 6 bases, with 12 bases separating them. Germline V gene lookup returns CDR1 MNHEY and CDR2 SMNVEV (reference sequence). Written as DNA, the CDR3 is TGTGCCAGCAGCACGGGCTTGGGTCAGCCCCAGCATTTT. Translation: CASSTGLGQPQHF.